A selection of T cell receptor beta chains follows, all from one sample in a study of shared clonotypes between healthy human individuals. Sequencing was performed with immunoSEQ multiplex PCR; in TCRdb, only in-frame clones are kept and a portion is missing. Among hundreds of thousands of clones, roughly 96% were seen once, and the ten largest hold roughly 0.1%. Specimen: naive CD8+ T cells sorted from blood. The receptors stem from a woman between 25 and 40 years old in good health. The conserved cysteine and the conserved F or W are not part of the CDR3 here.

v_gene: TRBV27
j_gene: TRBJ2-7
CDR3aa: ASSHHPGGYEQY

v_gene: TRBV28
j_gene: TRBJ2-5
CDR3aa: ASTSPALETQY

v_gene: TRBV7-6
j_gene: TRBJ2-6
CDR3aa: ASSLSGAGANVLT

v_gene: TRBV7-9
j_gene: TRBJ1-3
CDR3aa: ASSFGEAGIPYTIY

v_gene: TRBV5-6
j_gene: TRBJ2-3
CDR3aa: ASSLEPGLTDTQY

v_gene: TRBV10-3
j_gene: NA
CDR3aa: AISDLDGSRYEQY

v_gene: TRBV7-9
j_gene: TRBJ2-2
CDR3aa: ASSLSPPGKGTGELF

v_gene: TRBV4-1
j_gene: TRBJ1-2
CDR3aa: ASSEQVRHGYT

v_gene: TRBV19
j_gene: TRBJ2-7
CDR3aa: ASSIALAYEQY

v_gene: TRBV6-6
j_gene: TRBJ1-5
CDR3aa: ASSVGVSQPQH

v_gene: TRBV28
j_gene: TRBJ1-5
CDR3aa: ASSFGGWMNQPQH

v_gene: TRBV28
j_gene: TRBJ1-5
CDR3aa: ASSLSRDGSYQH

v_gene: TRBV21-1
j_gene: TRBJ2-7
CDR3aa: ASSKAGTLEQY

v_gene: TRBV4-1
j_gene: TRBJ2-3
CDR3aa: ASSQDSIADTQY

v_gene: TRBV6-4
j_gene: TRBJ2-1
CDR3aa: ASSELAGVLEQF

v_gene: TRBV29-1
j_gene: TRBJ2-1
CDR3aa: SVEAFNEQF

v_gene: TRBV28
j_gene: TRBJ2-7
CDR3aa: ASNPTGLTYEQY

v_gene: TRBV14
j_gene: TRBJ2-5
CDR3aa: ASSVSGAGAQY